This entry describes one T cell receptor (beta chain). Its antigen is not known. This CDR3 is 13 amino acids long. The germline gives CDR1 SEHNR, CDR2 FQNEAQ (reference sequence). V was clipped by 4 bases and J by 4 bases, with 10 bases between them. The data are from a study of long-term antiretroviral therapy in people with HIV. As for the study in general: It was about a decade before the 2015 immediate-ART recommendation that the earliest samples were taken.

The authors ran the immunoSEQ assay, v3.0, at survey level. Data came from immunoSEQ multiplex PCR; TCRdb stores just in-frame clones and leaves some out. The profile covers roughly 20,000 clones, with just over 90% appearing a single time and about 9.3% taken by the ten largest. Study-level findings and limits: Gathering of blood took place between about 2004 and 2017, possibly under older ART regimens. Diversity rose after ART but stayed below transplant donor controls. Before ART, certain clones expanded, and these dominated the repertoire at all time points.

The chain recombines TRBV7-9 with TRBJ1-2; D possibly corresponds to TRBD1 (5 bases). This receptor was identified in a woman aged 25-40 years with HIV. This material consisted of unsorted PBMCs, taken 4.4 years before starting antiretroviral therapy. The CDR3 sequence is CASSSPQGYGYTF. In nucleotides, the CDR3 is TGTGCCAGCAGCTCCCCTCAGGGCTATGGCTACACCTTC. Full variable domain (outside the CDR3, taken from reference TRBV7-9 and TRBJ1-2): DTGVSQNPRHKITKRGQNVTFRCDPISEHNRLYWYRQTLGQGPEFLTYFQNEAQLEKSRLLSDRFSAERPKGSFSTLEIQRTEQGDSAMYLCASSSPQGYGYTFGSGTRLTVV.